Listed below are T cell receptor beta chains from one sample, sequenced in a study of CD8+ T cells in alopecia areata. Repertoires were generated with immunoSEQ multiplex PCR, while TCRdb's copy carries only in-frame clones and drops some. The sample records about 97,000 clones, about 61% being singletons. The sample in question was CD8+ T cells sorted from blood, obtained at roughly week 55, from a patient treated with tofacitinib. The origin of the receptors is a human donor with alopecia areata. CDR3s include the opening cysteine and the closing phenylalanine or tryptophan. D genes are given only for firm matches. Clone sizes are given selectively: once, few, many, or a class where the clone is expanded.

>.|TRBV28|.|TRBJ2-1
CASSLVPGVNEQFF
TGTGCCAGCAGTTTAGTCCCGGGGGTCAATGAGCAGTTCTTC
>.|TRBV14|.|TRBJ2-1
CASSQGADREFF
TGTGCCAGCAGCCAGGGAGCGGACAGAGAGTTCTTC
>.|TRBV7-2|.|TRBJ2-6
CASMIGANVLTF
TGTGCCAGCATGATTGGGGCCAACGTCCTGACTTTC
>.|TRBV29-1|.|TRBJ1-2
CSVEEGQIHGYTF
TGCAGCGTTGAAGAGGGACAAATACATGGCTACACCTTC
>.|TRBV4-1|.|TRBJ1-5
CASSLGGLQPQHF
TGCGCCAGCAGCCTTGGGGGGCTCCAGCCCCAGCATTTT
>few|TRBV4-2|TRBD1|TRBJ2-7
CASSLLMVGQGYEQYF
TGTGCCAGCAGCCTCCTCATGGTAGGACAGGGATACGAGCAGTACTTC
>.|TRBV30|.|TRBJ1-1
CAWSISAEAFF
TGTGCCTGGAGCATATCGGCTGAAGCTTTCTTT
>.|TRBV6-5|.|TRBJ2-1
CASKKGDEQFF
TGTGCCAGCAAAAAGGGCGATGAGCAGTTCTTC
>.|TRBV9|TRBD1|TRBJ2-2
CASSTGDTGELFF
TGTGCCAGTAGTACAGGGGATACCGGGGAGCTGTTTTTT
>.|TRBV15|TRBD1|TRBJ1-5
CATSRDSRDSYQPQHF
TGTGCCACCAGCAGAGATTCTCGGGACAGCTATCAGCCCCAGCATTTT
>few|TRBV9|.|TRBJ1-1
CASSVAMNTEAFF
TGTGCCAGCAGCGTAGCAATGAACACTGAAGCTTTCTTT
>few|TRBV15|TRBD2|TRBJ2-1
CATRTSGEDNEQFF
TGTGCCACCCGAACTAGCGGGGAGGACAATGAGCAGTTCTTC
>.|TRBV27|.|TRBJ2-2
CASSFGVTGELFF
TGTGCCAGCAGTTTTGGGGTCACCGGGGAGCTGTTTTTT
>few|TRBV12-5|.|TRBJ2-7
CASGQTTAQGVHEQYF
TGTGCTAGTGGCCAGACAACGGCGCAGGGAGTCCACGAGCAGTACTTC
>.|TRBV27|.|TRBJ1-2
CASSSRSLANYGYTF
TGTGCCAGCAGTAGCCGGTCGTTAGCTAACTATGGCTACACCTTC
>few|TRBV13|.|TRBJ1-5
CASSLGRGNQPQHF
TGTGCCAGCAGCTTAGGCCGGGGAAATCAGCCCCAGCATTTT
>.|TRBV25-1|.|TRBJ1-2
CASSRGEKANYGYTF
TGTGCCAGCAGTCGAGGAGAGAAAGCTAACTATGGCTACACCTTC
>once|TRBV4-1|.|TRBJ1-6
CASSQTGSNSPLHF
TGCGCCAGCAGCCAGACAGGTTCGAATTCACCCCTCCACTTT
>.|TRBV19|.|TRBJ1-2
CASSMLEQDKNYGYTF
TGTGCCAGTAGTATGCTAGAACAGGACAAAAACTATGGCTACACCTTC
>few|TRBV6-5|.|TRBJ1-2
CASSYMIDSFYGYTF
TGTGCCAGCAGTTACATGATCGACAGCTTCTATGGCTACACCTTC
>few|TRBV6-5|.|TRBJ1-4
CASSYGGGRNEKLFF
TGTGCCAGCAGCTACGGGGGGGGCCGAAATGAAAAACTGTTTTTT
>.|TRBV30|TRBD1|TRBJ1-1
CAWASGGLSEAFF
TGTGCCTGGGCATCAGGGGGGCTCTCTGAAGCTTTCTTT
>.|TRBV6-6|.|TRBJ2-3
CASSPSTDTQYF
TGTGCCAGCAGCCCCAGCACAGATACGCAGTATTTT
>.|TRBV13|.|TRBJ2-2
CASSLVAPNTGELFF
TGTGCCAGCAGCTTAGTAGCCCCGAACACCGGGGAGCTGTTTTTT
>.|TRBV7-2|TRBD2|TRBJ2-3
CASSLSPSGGVTDTQYF
TGTGCCAGCAGCTTAAGTCCTAGCGGGGGTGTGACAGATACGCAGTATTTT
>.|TRBV30|TRBD1|TRBJ2-7
CAWSTRDRSSYEQYF
TGTGCCTGGAGTACCCGGGACAGAAGCTCCTACGAGCAGTACTTC
>.|TRBV20-1|.|TRBJ2-7
CSASTSYEQYF
TGCAGTGCTAGTACCTCCTACGAGCAGTACTTC
>few|TRBV7-3|.|TRBJ1-1
CASSLAASTEAFF
TGTGCCAGCAGCTTAGCGGCCAGCACTGAAGCTTTCTTT
>.|TRBV10-3|TRBD2|TRBJ2-1
CAISDGLAGALDNEQFF
TGTGCCATCAGTGACGGACTAGCGGGGGCTCTCGACAATGAGCAGTTCTTC
>.|TRBV7-8|TRBD2|TRBJ2-3
CASSYLAGGTRDTQYF
TGTGCCAGCAGCTATTTGGCGGGGGGTACGCGGGATACGCAGTATTTT
>.|TRBV30|.|TRBJ1-4
CAWMGGSDNEKLFF
TGTGCCTGGATGGGGGGATCCGACAATGAAAAACTGTTTTTT
>.|TRBV29-1|TRBD1|TRBJ2-7
CSVDPGGREQYF
TGCAGCGTTGATCCAGGGGGCCGCGAGCAGTACTTC
>.|TRBV4-1|TRBD2|TRBJ2-1
CASSQDSRGGTDEFF
TGCGCCAGCAGCCAAGATTCGCGGGGGGGCACGGACGAGTTCTTC
>few|TRBV7-6|.|TRBJ2-3
CASSLEVSTDTQYF
TGTGCCAGCAGCTTAGAGGTTAGCACAGATACGCAGTATTTT
>once|TRBV2|.|TRBJ2-7
CAILGATGEQYF
TGTGCCATACTAGGGGCAACCGGCGAGCAGTACTTC
>once|TRBV27|.|TRBJ2-5
CASRGTEETQYF
TGTGCCAGCAGGGGGACTGAAGAGACCCAGTACTTC
>.|TRBV7-6|.|TRBJ1-1
CASSLGRSPNTEAFF
TGTGCCAGCAGCTTAGGGAGATCACCGAACACTGAAGCTTTCTTT
>.|TRBV30|.|TRBJ2-5
CAWSVGGGETQYF
TGTGCCTGGAGTGTAGGTGGTGGAGAGACCCAGTACTTC
>.|TRBV2|.|TRBJ1-4
CASVGPGAAPNEKLFF
TGTGCCAGCGTTGGTCCAGGGGCGGCGCCTAATGAAAAACTGTTTTTT
>.|TRBV29-1|.|TRBJ1-2
CSVVGSGGYTF
TGCAGCGTTGTGGGAAGCGGAGGCTACACCTTC
>once|TRBV13|TRBD1|TRBJ1-2
CASSLGPGQPANYGYTF
TGTGCCAGCAGCTTAGGCCCGGGACAGCCAGCGAACTATGGCTACACCTTC
>many|TRBV7-2|.|TRBJ1-6
CASSLDLPDSPLHF
TGTGCCAGCAGCTTAGATCTGCCAGATTCACCCCTCCACTTT
>.|TRBV19|.|TRBJ1-4
CASSISGAAEKLFF
TGTGCCAGTAGTATCTCAGGGGCGGCTGAAAAACTGTTTTTT
>.|TRBV1|.|TRBJ1-5
CTAREFSNQPQHF
TGCACCGCGCGCGAGTTTAGCAATCAGCCCCAGCATTTT
>few|TRBV30|.|TRBJ1-1
CAWKGGNTEAFF
TGTGCCTGGAAAGGGGGAAACACTGAAGCTTTCTTT
>.|TRBV15|.|TRBJ1-5
CATSREVRGWNQPQHF
TGTGCCACCAGCAGAGAGGTAAGGGGCTGGAATCAGCCCCAGCATTTT
>.|TRBV9|.|TRBJ1-1
CASSTDRRNTEAFF
TGTGCCAGCAGCACAGACAGGAGGAACACTGAAGCTTTCTTT
>.|TRBV14|.|TRBJ1-2
CASSQVAGNGYTF
TGTGCCAGCAGCCAAGTGGCGGGGAATGGCTACACCTTC
>.|TRBV2|TRBD1|TRBJ2-5
CARRDRFQETQYF
TGTGCCAGAAGGGACAGGTTCCAAGAGACCCAGTACTTC
>few|TRBV19|TRBD2|TRBJ2-1
CASTWGGAGLYNEQFF
TGTGCCAGTACCTGGGGGGGAGCAGGACTATACAATGAGCAGTTCTTC
>.|TRBV5-6|.|TRBJ2-3
CASSWQVGRTEPDTQYF
TGTGCCAGCAGCTGGCAGGTCGGGCGGACCGAGCCAGATACGCAGTATTTT
>.|TRBV5-6|TRBD1|TRBJ2-2
CASSWGQTITGELFF
TGTGCCAGCAGCTGGGGACAGACTATCACCGGGGAGCTGTTTTTT
>.|TRBV7-6|TRBD1|TRBJ1-1
CASSPTGRNTEAFF
TGTGCCAGCAGTCCGACAGGGAGGAACACTGAAGCTTTCTTT
>many|TRBV5-1|.|TRBJ2-2
CASSLARPSTGELFF
TGCGCCAGCAGCTTGGCGCGCCCGTCCACCGGGGAGCTGTTTTTT
>.|TRBV29-1|.|TRBJ2-3
CSVELFSTAFTDTQYF
TGCAGCGTTGAGCTTTTTTCTACAGCGTTCACAGATACGCAGTATTTT
>.|TRBV6-5|TRBD1|TRBJ2-5
CASSYDRGEETQYF
TGTGCCAGCAGTTACGACAGGGGGGAAGAGACCCAGTACTTC
>few|TRBV11-2|.|TRBJ2-1
CASSLGQGLEQFF
TGTGCCAGCAGCTTAGGGCAGGGGCTGGAGCAGTTCTTC
>few|TRBV15|.|TRBJ2-6
CATSRGLQDLGANVLTF
TGTGCCACCAGCAGAGGCCTTCAGGATTTAGGGGCCAACGTCCTGACTTTC